A single sample is the source of the 26 T cell receptor beta chains below, sequenced in a study of metastatic and nonmetastatic thyroid tumors. TCRdb re-called the PCR reads through MiXCR. Among approximately 38,000 clones listed, about 30% were seen once. Patients had received no treatment of any kind before thyroid surgery. The specimen sequenced was blood. These TCRs come from a male donor with papillary thyroid cancer or a benign thyroid nodule (not recorded which). Some clones in this sample may be carry-over from other donors' samples.

This clone has only a few counts. The V call is TRBV7-9, the J call TRBJ2-6; D remains unclear. This CDR3 region has 14 residues. The V end was cut by 5 bases, the J end by 6 bases, with 11 bases between. The germline V gene encodes CDR1 SEHNR and CDR2 FQNEAQ (reference sequence). The CDR3 sequence: CASSLAVAANVLTF. For the CDR3, the DNA is TGTGCCAGCAGCCTCGCTGTGGCGGCCAACGTCCTGACTTTC.

The gene calls are TRBV6-1 and TRBJ2-7, with TRBD2 identical over 7 bases. There are 15 residues in the CDR3. Germline V gene sequence: CDR1 MNHNS, CDR2 SASEGT. Trimming at V came to 6 bases and at J to 3 bases, leaving 11 bases not matched to a gene. The CDR3 coding sequence is TGTGCCAGCAGAGAATTGGCTAGCGGTCACTACGAGCAGTACTTC. Translated, it gives CASRELASGHYEQYF.

This clone was seen a few times. The gene calls are TRBV19 and TRBJ2-7; TRBD2 aligns across 9 bases. The CDR3 extends over 14 amino acids. V gave up 3 bases and J gave up 3 bases; unmatched junction bases: 3. CDR1 and CDR2 from the germline V gene are LNHDA and SQIVND (reference sequence). CDR3 protein: CASSISGSNYEQYF. The CDR3, as DNA: TGTGCCAGTAGTATTAGCGGGAGTAACTACGAGCAGTACTTC.

The rearrangement links TRBV3-1 to TRBJ1-6, with D uncertain. V was pared by 2 bases and J by 10 bases, with 12 bases between. The CDR3 totals 14 residues. Germline assignment: CDR1 LGHDT and CDR2 YNNKEL (reference sequence). CDR3 residues: CASSQRVADSPLHF. The CDR3 DNA sequence: TGTGCCAGCAGCCAACGGGTCGCGGACTCACCCCTCCACTTT.

The rearrangement joins TRBV25-1 to TRBJ2-7, with D possibly being TRBD1 (6 bases). V lost 10 bases to trimming and J lost 1 base, with 14 bases between them. Per the germline V gene, CDR1 is MGHDK and CDR2 is SYGVNS. CDR3 size: 13 residues. CDR3 region: CATGQRASYEQYF. CDR3 in DNA: TGTGCCACCGGACAGCGAGCTTCCTACGAGCAGTACTTC.

This clone is classed as large (0.1 to 1%). V usage is TRBV13 and J usage is TRBJ2-3; D gene unclear. Trimming took off 3 bases at V and 4 bases at J, with 5 bases between the two ends. The germline CDR1 and CDR2 sequences are PRHDT and FYEKMQ (reference sequence). There are 12 residues in the CDR3. CDR3 sequence reads: CASSFISDTQYF. The CDR3 nucleotides are TGTGCCAGCAGCTTCATCTCAGATACGCAGTATTTT.

This clone was counted many times. The chain uses TRBV11-2 and TRBJ1-1; 7 nucleotides line up with TRBD1. This CDR3 comprises 14 residues. Losses at the gene ends were 5 bases for V and 1 base for J; bases not matched to a gene: 4. Germline CDR1 reads SGHAT; CDR2 reads FQNNGV. The CDR3 DNA sequence: TGTGCCAGCAGCCACGGGACAGCGAACACTGAAGCTTTCTTT. Translated, it gives CASSHGTANTEAFF.

V is TRBV28 and J is TRBJ1-1; tentative D call: TRBD1 (5 bases). In germline, CDR1 is MDHEN, CDR2 SYDVKM. This CDR3 has 16 amino acids. V gave up 2 bases and J gave up 5 bases, with 18 bases separating them. CDR3 coding DNA: TGTGCCAGCAGTTTAGGGGTGCACACCCGGGGGACTGAAGCTTTCTTT. Its translation is CASSLGVHTRGTEAFF.

This clone has just one count. CDR3 protein: CSASRSAYNEQFF. The CDR3 DNA sequence: TGCAGTGCTAGCAGGTCTGCCTACAATGAGCAGTTCTTC. The genes are TRBV20-1 and TRBJ2-1; D is uncertain. Looked up from germline, CDR1 is DFQATT and CDR2 is SNEGSKA (reference sequence). The CDR3 is 13 residues long. Trimming left V 3 bases short and J 2 bases short, with 8 bases between.

V is TRBV5-1 and J is TRBJ2-1; D assignment may be TRBD1 or TRBD2 (6 bases each). Trimming shortened V by 0 bases and J by 2 bases, and 12 bases separated the two germline ends. Looked up from germline, CDR1 is SGHRS and CDR2 is YFSETQ. The CDR3 has 16 amino acids. The CDR3 reads CASSLDGGPPYNEQFF. In DNA form, the CDR3 reads TGCGCCAGCAGCTTGGATGGGGGGCCCCCCTACAATGAGCAGTTCTTC.

This clone was observed a few times. The chain is built from TRBV6-1 and TRBJ2-1, with 12 bases matching TRBD2. Germline lookup yields CDR1 MNHNS and CDR2 SASEGT. The CDR3 is made up of 16 amino acids. V was clipped by 6 bases and J by 5 bases; unmatched bases: 8. The CDR3 reads CASSATSGGPHNEQFF. For the CDR3, the DNA is TGTGCCAGCAGCGCCACTAGCGGGGGGCCCCACAATGAGCAGTTCTTC.

This clone was seen only a few times. V and J are TRBV6-2 or TRBV6-3 and TRBJ2-1; TRBD1 matches at 7 bases. Germline CDR1 reads MNHEY; CDR2 reads SVGEGT. The CDR3 has 17 amino acids. V shed 3 bases and J 5 bases; nucleotides not matched to a gene: 13. The CDR3 loop is CASSYLWGGDRNNEQFF. CDR3 nucleotides: TGTGCCAGCAGTTATCTTTGGGGTGGGGACAGAAACAATGAGCAGTTCTTC.

A few counts support this clone. The V and J genes are TRBV5-6 and TRBJ1-4; D unclear. V gave up 5 bases and J gave up 5 bases, with 16 bases separating them. Germline assignment: CDR1 SGHDT and CDR2 YYEEEE. This CDR3 is 15 amino acids long. The CDR3 sequence is CASSSPPSGNEKLFF. CDR3 sequence (DNA): TGTGCCAGCAGTTCCCCCCCGTCGGGGAATGAAAAACTGTTTTTT.

In this sample, this clone turned up many times. A read error is possible here, since a much larger clone lies one base away. The chain is built from TRBV10-3 and TRBJ1-1; D is uncertain. There are 13 residues in the CDR3. CDR1 is ENHRY and CDR2 is SYGVKD in the germline V gene. Trimming stripped 8 bases from V and 2 bases from J, with 12 bases between. CDR3: CAIYPDGNTEAFF. The CDR3 nucleotides are TGTGCCATCTACCCGGACGGAAACACTGAAGCTTTCTTT.

This clone was counted only a few times. This sequence joins TRBV18 and TRBJ2-2; 10 nucleotides agree with TRBD1. Germline trimming cut 6 bases from V and 6 bases from J; bases unmatched to any gene: 7. Germline V gene lookup returns CDR1 KGHSH and CDR2 LQKENI. The CDR3 length is 15 residues. The CDR3 here is CASSPGQGQAGELFF. The CDR3 DNA is TGTGCCAGCTCTCCGGGACAGGGGCAAGCCGGGGAGCTGTTTTTT.

This clone showed up many times. This may be a read error, as it is one base from a much larger clone. The chain links TRBV19 to TRBJ1-6; 7 bases are a match to TRBD1. The CDR3 is made up of 17 amino acids. Germline V lookup: CDR1 LNHDA, CDR2 SQIVND (reference sequence). V lost 2 bases, J lost 6 bases, and 10 bases stayed unmatched. CDR3 nucleotide sequence: TGTGCCAGTAGTATATCATCGGGACAGTGGGGTAATTCACCCCTCCACTTT. It specifies CASSISSGQWGNSPLHF. The complete variable domain, with remaining parts taken from reference TRBV19 and TRBJ1-6, reads DGGITQSPKYLFRKEGQNVTLSCEQNLNHDAMYWYRQDPGQGLRLIYYSQIVNDFQKGDIAEGYSVSREKKESFPLTVTSAQKNPTAFYLCASSISSGQWGNSPLHFGNGTRLTVT.

Only a few counts were recorded for this clone. A read error is possible here, since a much larger clone lies one base away. The gene calls are TRBV12-3 or TRBV12-4 and TRBJ2-7, with a tentative D call TRBD1 (6 bases). The CDR3 spans 14 residues. V dropped 4 bases and J dropped 4 bases, with 14 bases sitting between them. As DNA, the CDR3 is TGTGCCAGCAGTTACAGGGTACGGGAATACGAGCAGTACTTC. This gives the protein CASSYRVREYEQYF.

The chain links TRBV12-3 or TRBV12-4 to TRBJ1-2; 7 bases match TRBD1. Trimming at V came to 1 base and at J to 0 bases, leaving 2 bases not matched to a gene. This CDR3 comprises 15 residues. CDR3 amino acids: CASSLGQGSNYGYTF. The CDR3 bases are TGTGCCAGCAGTTTAGGACAGGGTTCTAACTATGGCTACACCTTC.

This clone turned up a few times. This chain links TRBV28 with TRBJ1-1, with D possibly being TRBD1 (6 bases). The germline V gene encodes CDR1 MDHEN and CDR2 SYDVKM. Trimming stripped 4 bases from V and 8 bases from J, with 11 bases between. This CDR3 has 12 residues. DNA for the CDR3: TGTGCCAGCAGTTCCGGGGGCTTAGAAGCTTTCTTT. It codes for CASSSGGLEAFF.

This clone was counted ten times or more. The chain couples TRBV24-1 to TRBJ2-6, with no clear D. Germline CDR1 and CDR2: KGHDR and SFDVKD. The CDR3 runs to 16 residues. V gave up 0 bases and J gave up 7 bases, with 12 bases separating them. The CDR3 here is CATSDLRRVPANVLTF. CDR3 nucleotides: TGTGCCACCAGTGATTTGCGTAGGGTCCCTGCCAACGTCCTGACTTTC.

V gene TRBV11-2 combines with J gene TRBJ2-7; 10 positions agree with TRBD1. The germline gives CDR1 SGHAT, CDR2 FQNNGV. Trimming took 5 bases from V and 3 from J; bases not matched to a gene: 4. This CDR3 has 14 amino acids. CDR3 DNA: TGTGCCAGCAGCAAGGACAGGGGGGGCTACGAGCAGTACTTC. It is translated as CASSKDRGGYEQYF.

This clone was picked up many times. The V call is TRBV20-1, the J call TRBJ2-3; 11 bases agree with TRBD2. The ends lost 4 bases at V and 4 bases at J; junction bases unmatched: 4. The CDR3 is made up of 14 amino acids. Germline CDR1 is DFQATT and CDR2 is SNEGSKA (reference sequence). This chain's CDR3 is CSATTSGSSDTQYF. Written as DNA, the CDR3 is TGCAGTGCTACAACTAGCGGGAGCTCAGATACGCAGTATTTT.

V gene TRBV6-1 combines with J gene TRBJ1-2, with 9 nucleotides matching TRBD1. Germline CDR1 MNHNS, CDR2 SASEGT. The CDR3 length is 14 residues. V shed 6 bases, J shed 6 bases, and the junction held 8 bases outside the gene matches. CDR3 in DNA: TGTGCCAGCAGCCCTACAGGGGGCGGTAATGGCTACACCTTC. Translating it yields CASSPTGGGNGYTF.

This rearrangement joins TRBV19 to TRBJ1-5; D is possibly TRBD1 (6 bases). V lost 3 bases to trimming and J lost 0 bases, with 9 bases between them. Germline CDR1 is LNHDA and CDR2 is SQIVND (reference sequence). The length of the CDR3 is 15 residues. The CDR3 region has the DNA TGTGCCAGTAGTATTACAGGGTATAGCAATCAGCCCCAGCATTTT. Protein: CASSITGYSNQPQHF.

The chain employs TRBV30 and TRBJ2-5; D possibly corresponds to TRBD1 (5 bases). V was trimmed by 5 bases and J by 7 bases, leaving 23 bases between them. This CDR3 region has 15 residues. Germline-derived CDR1 and CDR2 are GTSNPN and SVGIG (reference sequence). The CDR3 is CAWAKGASGSGTQYF. CDR3 coding DNA: TGTGCCTGGGCTAAAGGGGCTAGTGGGTCGGGGACCCAGTACTTC.

This clone was seen at least ten times. Within the sample, other DNA sequences also encode this same CDR3. The chain uses TRBV5-6 and TRBJ1-1; tentative D call: TRBD1 (5 bases). The CDR3 has 13 amino acids. Germline values: CDR1 SGHDT, CDR2 YYEEEE. Trimming removed 2 bases from V and 4 bases from J, with 9 bases in between. Written as DNA, the CDR3 is TGTGCCAGCAGCTTACGGGGGGGCACTGAAGCTTTCTTT. Its translation is CASSLRGGTEAFF.